The next 3 T cell receptor beta chains were all read from a single sample in a study of cytotoxic CD8 clonotypes in ibrutinib-treated CLL. Some clones are missing from TCRdb's copy, which holds only in-frame ones; the method was immunoSEQ multiplex PCR. The sample carries 150,000 or so clones, about 76% recorded once. The sequencing here drew on PBMCs, taken after 24 months of ibrutinib treatment. Every receptor here comes from a human donor with chronic lymphocytic leukemia.

In its sample, this clone ranks as medium-sized (0.01 to 0.1%). The chain combines TRBV30 with TRBJ1-1, with D uncertain. The CDR3 covers 8 residues. The V gene's germline CDR1 is GTSNPN and CDR2 SVGIG (reference sequence). The CDR3 DNA reads TGTACTAGCGGGGAAGCTTTCTTT. This gives the protein CTSGEAFF.

V gene TRBV4-1 combines with J gene TRBJ2-5, with TRBD2 matching 9 bases. CDR1 and CDR2 (germline): MGHRA, YSYEKL. This CDR3 comprises 17 residues. V dropped 1 base and J dropped 4; count of bases not matched to a gene: 10. The CDR3 reads CASSQARLAEGGETQYF. The CDR3 DNA reads TGCGCCAGCAGCCAAGCCCGACTAGCGGAGGGGGGAGAGACCCAGTACTTC.

The chain combines TRBV11-1 with TRBJ2-2, with 10 bases aligning to TRBD1. With V trimmed by 4 bases and J by 6 bases, 5 bases remained unmatched. The CDR3 is 15 amino acids. Germline assignment: CDR1 SGHAT and CDR2 FQDESV (reference sequence). CDR3 region: CASSYGTGDAGELFF. The DNA for the CDR3 is TGTGCCAGCAGCTACGGGACAGGGGACGCCGGGGAGCTGTTTTTT.